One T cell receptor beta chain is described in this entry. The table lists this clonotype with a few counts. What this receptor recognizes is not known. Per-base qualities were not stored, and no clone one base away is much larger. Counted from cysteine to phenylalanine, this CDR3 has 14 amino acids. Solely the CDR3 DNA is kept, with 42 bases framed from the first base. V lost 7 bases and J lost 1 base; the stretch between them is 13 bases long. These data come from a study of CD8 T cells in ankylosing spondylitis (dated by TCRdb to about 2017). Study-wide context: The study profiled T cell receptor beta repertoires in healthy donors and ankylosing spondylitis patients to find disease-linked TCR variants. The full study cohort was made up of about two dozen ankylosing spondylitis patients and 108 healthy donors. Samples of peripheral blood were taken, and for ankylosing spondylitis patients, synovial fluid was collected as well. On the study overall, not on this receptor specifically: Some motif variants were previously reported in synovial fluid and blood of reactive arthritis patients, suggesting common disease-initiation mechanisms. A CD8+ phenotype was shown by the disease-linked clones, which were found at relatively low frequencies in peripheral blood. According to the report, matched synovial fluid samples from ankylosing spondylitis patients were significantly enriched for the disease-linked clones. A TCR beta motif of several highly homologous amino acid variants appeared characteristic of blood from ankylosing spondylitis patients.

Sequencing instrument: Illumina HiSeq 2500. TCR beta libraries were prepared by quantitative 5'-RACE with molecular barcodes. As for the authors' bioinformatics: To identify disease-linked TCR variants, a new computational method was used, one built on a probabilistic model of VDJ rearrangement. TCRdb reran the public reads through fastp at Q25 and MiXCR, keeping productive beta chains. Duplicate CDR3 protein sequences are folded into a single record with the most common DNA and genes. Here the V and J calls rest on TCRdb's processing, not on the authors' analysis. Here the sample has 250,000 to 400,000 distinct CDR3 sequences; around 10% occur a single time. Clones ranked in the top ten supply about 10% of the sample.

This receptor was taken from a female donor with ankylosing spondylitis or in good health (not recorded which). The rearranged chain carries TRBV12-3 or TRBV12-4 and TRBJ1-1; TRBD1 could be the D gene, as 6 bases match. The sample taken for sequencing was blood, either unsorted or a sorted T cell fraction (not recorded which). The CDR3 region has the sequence CASKMTGENTEAFF. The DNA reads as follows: TGTGCCAGCAAGATGACAGGCGAGAACACTGAAGCTTTCTTT.